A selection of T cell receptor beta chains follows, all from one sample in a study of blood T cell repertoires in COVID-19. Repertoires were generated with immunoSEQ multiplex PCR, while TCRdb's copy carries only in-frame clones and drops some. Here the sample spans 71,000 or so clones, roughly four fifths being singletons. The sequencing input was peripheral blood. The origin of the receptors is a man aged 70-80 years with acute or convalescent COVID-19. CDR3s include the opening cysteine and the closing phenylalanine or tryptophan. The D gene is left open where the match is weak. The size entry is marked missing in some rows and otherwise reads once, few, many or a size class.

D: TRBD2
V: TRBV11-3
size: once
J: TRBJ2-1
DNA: TGTGCCAGCAGCTGGACTAGCGGGGCCTACAATGAGCAGTTCTTC
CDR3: CASSWTSGAYNEQFF

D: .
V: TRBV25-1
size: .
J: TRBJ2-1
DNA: TGTGCCAGCGTGGACGGACTGGGAAACGTAGAGCAGTTCTTC
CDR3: CASVDGLGNVEQFF

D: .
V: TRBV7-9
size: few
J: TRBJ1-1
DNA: TGTGCCAGCAGCTTACTATTGCGGGAGAACACTGAAGCTTTCTTT
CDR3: CASSLLLRENTEAFF

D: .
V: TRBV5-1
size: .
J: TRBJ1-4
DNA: TGCGCCAGCAGCTTGGAGGGGAAAGTTAATGAAAAACTGTTTTTT
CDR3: CASSLEGKVNEKLFF

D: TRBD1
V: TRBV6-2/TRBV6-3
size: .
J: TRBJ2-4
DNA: TGTGCCAGCAGTTCTCAGGGGACAGGTATATTGGCCAAAAACATTCAGTACTTC
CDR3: CASSSQGTGILAKNIQYF

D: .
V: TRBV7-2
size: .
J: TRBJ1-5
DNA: TGTGCCAGCAGCTCGCAGTATAATCAGCCCCAGCATTTT
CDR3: CASSSQYNQPQHF

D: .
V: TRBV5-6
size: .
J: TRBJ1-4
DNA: TGTGCCAGCAGCCCTTTGGGGCCAACTAATGAAAAACTGTTTTTT
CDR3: CASSPLGPTNEKLFF

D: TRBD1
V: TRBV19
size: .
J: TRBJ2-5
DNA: TGTGCCAGTAGCAGGGGGTTGGGGGCAGGAGAGACCCAGTACTTC
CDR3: CASSRGLGAGETQYF

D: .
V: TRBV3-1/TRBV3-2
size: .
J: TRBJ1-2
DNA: TGTGCCAGCAGCCAAGAGGCGGGGAACTTTAACTATGGCTACACCTTC
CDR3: CASSQEAGNFNYGYTF

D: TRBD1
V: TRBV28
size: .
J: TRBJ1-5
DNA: TGTGCCAGCAGACCGTCCGGGACAGGGGGCTATGGCAATCAGCCCCAGCATTTT
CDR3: CASRPSGTGGYGNQPQHF

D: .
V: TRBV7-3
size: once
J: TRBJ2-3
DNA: TGTGCCAGCAGCTTAACTGCGGCCGGGGTGACAGATACGCAGTATTTT
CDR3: CASSLTAAGVTDTQYF

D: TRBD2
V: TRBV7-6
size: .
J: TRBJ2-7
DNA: TGTGCCAGCAGCTTGACAGCGGGATACGAGCAGTACTTC
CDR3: CASSLTAGYEQYF

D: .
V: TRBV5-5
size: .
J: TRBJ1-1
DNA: TGTGCCAGCGACTCGGGATTCATGAACACTGAAGCTTTCTTT
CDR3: CASDSGFMNTEAFF

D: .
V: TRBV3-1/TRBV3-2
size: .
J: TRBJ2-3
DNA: TGTGCCAGCAGCCAAGAAGGAGTGGATACGCAGTATTTT
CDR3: CASSQEGVDTQYF

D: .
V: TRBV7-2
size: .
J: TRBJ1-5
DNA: TGTGCCAGCAGCTTAGAGATACTTCAGCCCCAGCATTTT
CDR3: CASSLEILQPQHF

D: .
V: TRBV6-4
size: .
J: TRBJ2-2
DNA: TGTGCCACTTCTGATGACTCGAACACCGGGGAGCTGTTTTTT
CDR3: CATSDDSNTGELFF

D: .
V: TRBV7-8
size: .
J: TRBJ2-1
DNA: TGTGCCAGCAGCTTACGTCATGAGCAGTTCTTC
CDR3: CASSLRHEQFF

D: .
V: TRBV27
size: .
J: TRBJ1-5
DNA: TGTGCCAGCAGTTGGAGCGCTAGCAATCAGCCCCAGCATTTT
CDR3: CASSWSASNQPQHF

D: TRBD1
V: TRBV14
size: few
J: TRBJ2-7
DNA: TGTGCCAGCAGCCAAGAGAGGGACAGGGCCCACGAGCAGTACTTC
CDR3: CASSQERDRAHEQYF

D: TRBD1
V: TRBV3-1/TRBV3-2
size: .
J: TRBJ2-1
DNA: TGTGCCAGCAGCGAGAGTCCCGGGACAGGGAACAATGAGCAGTTCTTC
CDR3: CASSESPGTGNNEQFF

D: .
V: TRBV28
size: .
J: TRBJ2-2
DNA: TGTGCCAGCAGTTCCTTCGCGAACACCGGGGAGCTGTTTTTT
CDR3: CASSSFANTGELFF

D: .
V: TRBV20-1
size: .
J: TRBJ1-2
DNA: TGCAGTGCTAGTGAACCAGGTGGCTATGGCTACACCTTC
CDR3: CSASEPGGYGYTF

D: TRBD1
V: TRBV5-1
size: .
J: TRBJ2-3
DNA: TGCGCCAGCAGCGAGGGACAGGGTGACGATACGCAGTATTTT
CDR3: CASSEGQGDDTQYF

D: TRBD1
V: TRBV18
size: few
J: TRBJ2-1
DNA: TGTGCCAGCTCACAATCGACAGGGGACAATGAGCAGTTCTTC
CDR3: CASSQSTGDNEQFF

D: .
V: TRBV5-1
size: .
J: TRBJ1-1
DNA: TGCGCCAGCAGCTTGACAGGAAGGCTTGACACTGAAGCTTTCTTT
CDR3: CASSLTGRLDTEAFF

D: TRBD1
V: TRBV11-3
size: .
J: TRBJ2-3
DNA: TGTGCCAGCAGCTCTAGGACAGGGGGAGCAGATACGCAGTATTTT
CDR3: CASSSRTGGADTQYF

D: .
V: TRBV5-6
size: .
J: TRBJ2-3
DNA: TGTGCCAGCAGCTTCTATAACACAGATACGCAGTATTTT
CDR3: CASSFYNTDTQYF

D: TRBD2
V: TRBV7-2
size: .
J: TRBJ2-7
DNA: TGTGCCAGCAGTCCTAGCGGGAGTAGCTGGTACGAGCAGTACTTC
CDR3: CASSPSGSSWYEQYF

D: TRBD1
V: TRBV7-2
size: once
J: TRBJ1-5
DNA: TGTGCCAGCAGCCGTTGGGGGACAGACTATCAGCCCCAGCATTTT
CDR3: CASSRWGTDYQPQHF

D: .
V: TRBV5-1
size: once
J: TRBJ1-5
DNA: TGCGCCAGCAGCTTGGGGTGGACGGAAGGGGAGCCCCAGCATTTT
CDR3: CASSLGWTEGEPQHF

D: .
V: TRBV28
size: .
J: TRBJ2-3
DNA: TGTGCCAGCAGTTCGCTCTCCGGCGGTCCCTTACATGGCGGGAGCACAGATACGCAGTATTTT
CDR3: CASSSLSGGPLHGGSTDTQYF

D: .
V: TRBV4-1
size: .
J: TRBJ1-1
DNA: TGCGCCAGCAGCCAAGACACACGGAACACTGAAGCTTTCTTT
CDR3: CASSQDTRNTEAFF